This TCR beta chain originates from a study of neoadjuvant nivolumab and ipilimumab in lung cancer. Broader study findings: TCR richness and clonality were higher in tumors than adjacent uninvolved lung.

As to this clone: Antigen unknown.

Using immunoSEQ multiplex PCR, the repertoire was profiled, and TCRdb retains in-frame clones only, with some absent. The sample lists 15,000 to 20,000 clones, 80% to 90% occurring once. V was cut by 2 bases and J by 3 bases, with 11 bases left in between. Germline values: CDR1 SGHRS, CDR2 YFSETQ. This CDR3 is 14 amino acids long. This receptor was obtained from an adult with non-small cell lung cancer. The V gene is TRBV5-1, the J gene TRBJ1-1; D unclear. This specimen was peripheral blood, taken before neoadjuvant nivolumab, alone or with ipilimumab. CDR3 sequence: CASSFRRLDTEAFF. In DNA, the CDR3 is TGCGCCAGCAGCTTTAGAAGGTTGGACACTGAAGCTTTCTTT. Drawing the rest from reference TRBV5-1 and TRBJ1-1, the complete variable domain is KAGVTQTPRYLIKTRGQQVTLSCSPISGHRSVSWYQQTPGQGLQFLFEYFSETQRNKGNFPGRFSGRQFSNSRSEMNVSTLELGDSALYLCASSFRRLDTEAFFGQGTRLTVV.